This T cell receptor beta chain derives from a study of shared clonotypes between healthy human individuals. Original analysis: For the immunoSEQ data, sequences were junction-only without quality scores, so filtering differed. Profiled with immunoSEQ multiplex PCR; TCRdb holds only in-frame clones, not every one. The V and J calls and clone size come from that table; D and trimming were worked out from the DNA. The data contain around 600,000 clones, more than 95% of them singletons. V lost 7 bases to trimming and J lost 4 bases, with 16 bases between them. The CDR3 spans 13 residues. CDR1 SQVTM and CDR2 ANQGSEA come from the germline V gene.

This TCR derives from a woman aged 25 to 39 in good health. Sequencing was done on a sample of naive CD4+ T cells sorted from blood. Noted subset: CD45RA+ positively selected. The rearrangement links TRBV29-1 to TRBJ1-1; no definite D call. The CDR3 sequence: CSASWAVSTEAFF. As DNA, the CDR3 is TGCAGCGCCTCCTGGGCAGTGAGCACTGAAGCTTTCTTT.